This T cell receptor beta chain appears in the sequencing data of a study of blood T cell repertoires in COVID-19. The overall study: The United States, Italy and Spain provided the acute and convalescent COVID-19 samples. T cells, B-cell-depleted T cells, or PBMCs provided the cDNA or gDNA that served as material.

Methods used by the authors: Cell counts per sample came from amplifying reference gene primers. Only in-frame clones appear in the TCRdb table, and some are missing; sequencing was by immunoSEQ multiplex PCR. D and trimming were read from the DNA, whereas the V and J calls and clone size are those reported in that table. The data contain approximately 240,000 clones, roughly 88% of them singletons. Per the germline V gene, CDR1 is LNHDA and CDR2 is SQIVND (reference sequence). This CDR3 is built from 13 residues. Trimming shortened V by 5 bases and J by 5 bases, and 11 bases separated the two germline ends.

The sequencing sample was made of peripheral blood. This receptor was obtained from a woman between 40 and 50 years old who had recovered from COVID-19. The chain is built from TRBV19 and TRBJ2-3; tentatively, D is TRBD2 (6 bases). The CDR3 is CASSPLGGDTQYF. For the CDR3, the DNA is TGTGCCAGTAGTCCCCTGGGAGGAGATACGCAGTATTTT.